This T cell receptor (beta chain) was identified during a study of blood T cell repertoires in COVID-19. On the study more broadly: Nucleic acid was either cDNA or gDNA, and it came from T cells, B-cell-depleted T cells, or PBMCs.

Per the original methods: Reference gene primer amplification in the assay estimated nucleated cell counts. Here immunoSEQ multiplex PCR was the method, and the copy in TCRdb shows in-frame clones only, minus some. V and J calls and clone size are copied from that table; D and trimming were computed from the DNA. The data show roughly 270,000 clones, approximately 81% seen once. V lost 0 bases to trimming and J lost 4 bases, with 13 bases between them. The CDR3 consists of 15 residues. The germline V gene has CDR1 MGHRA and CDR2 YSYEKL. Sample: PBMCs or T cells enriched from blood (not recorded which). The TCR was taken from a woman aged 45-59 years who had recovered from COVID-19. This sequence joins TRBV4-1 and TRBJ2-7, with a weak D call TRBD2 (5 bases). The CDR3 DNA follows: TGCGCCAGCAGCCAAGATCGAGTAGCGTTGTACGAGCAGTACTTC. The encoded protein is CASSQDRVALYEQYF.